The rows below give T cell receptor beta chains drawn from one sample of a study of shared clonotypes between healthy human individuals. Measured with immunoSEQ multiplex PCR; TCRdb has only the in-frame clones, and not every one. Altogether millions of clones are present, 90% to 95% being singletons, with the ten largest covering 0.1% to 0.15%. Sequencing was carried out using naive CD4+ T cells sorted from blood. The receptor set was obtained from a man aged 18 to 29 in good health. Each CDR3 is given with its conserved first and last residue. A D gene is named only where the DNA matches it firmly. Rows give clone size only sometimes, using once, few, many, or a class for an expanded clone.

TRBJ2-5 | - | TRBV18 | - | CASSPPSLPGETQYF | TGTGCCAGCTCACCCCCTAGTCTTCCTGGGGAGACCCAGTACTTC
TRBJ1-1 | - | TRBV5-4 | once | CASSLLPAMNTEAFF | TGTGCCAGCAGCTTGCTTCCAGCAATGAACACTGAAGCTTTCTTT
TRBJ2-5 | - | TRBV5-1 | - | CASSSGGAGETQYF | TGCGCCAGCAGCTCTGGGGGGGCAGGAGAGACCCAGTACTTC
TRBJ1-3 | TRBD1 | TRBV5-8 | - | CASSRAGGSGNTIYF | TGTGCCAGCAGCAGAGCAGGGGGCTCTGGAAACACCATATATTTT
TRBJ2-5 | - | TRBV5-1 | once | CASSLGRPSVEETQYF | TGCGCCAGCAGCTTGGGTCGCCCCTCCGTCGAAGAGACCCAGTACTTC
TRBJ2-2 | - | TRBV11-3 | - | CASSNGGGAGELFF | TGTGCCAGCAGCAATGGCGGGGGCGCCGGGGAGCTGTTTTTT
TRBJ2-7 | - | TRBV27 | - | CASTLGREQYF | TGTGCCAGCACCCTGGGTCGGGAGCAGTACTTC
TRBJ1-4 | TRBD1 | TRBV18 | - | CASSPLGTESLFF | TGTGCCAGCTCACCACTTGGGACAGAGAGTCTGTTTTTT
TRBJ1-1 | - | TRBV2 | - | CASRRQVSSEAFF | TGTGCCAGCAGGAGGCAGGTCAGCTCTGAAGCTTTCTTT
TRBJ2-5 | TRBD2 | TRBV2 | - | CASSVLAGGRETQYF | TGTGCCAGCAGTGTCCTAGCGGGGGGCAGAGAGACCCAGTACTTC
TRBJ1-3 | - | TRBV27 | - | CASTGDGLNSGNTIYF | TGTGCCAGCACCGGGGACGGCCTTAACTCTGGAAACACCATATATTTT
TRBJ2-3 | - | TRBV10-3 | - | CAIGGGMVDTQYF | TGTGCCATCGGAGGGGGCATGGTAGATACGCAGTATTTT
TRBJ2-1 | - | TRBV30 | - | CAWSAGRNEQFF | TGTGCCTGGAGTGCGGGGAGGAATGAGCAGTTCTTC
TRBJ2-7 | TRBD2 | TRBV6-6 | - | CASSYSSPSGAYEQYF | TGTGCCAGCAGTTACTCGTCGCCTAGCGGGGCCTACGAGCAGTACTTC
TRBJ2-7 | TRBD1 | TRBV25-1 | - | CASSLRDRAHEQYF | TGTGCCAGCAGCCTCCGGGACAGGGCCCACGAGCAGTACTTC
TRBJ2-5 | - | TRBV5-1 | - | CASSLAFGKGETQYF | TGCGCCAGCAGCTTGGCCTTCGGTAAAGGGGAGACCCAGTACTTC
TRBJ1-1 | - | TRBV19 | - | CASSIGGVSNTEAFF | TGTGCCAGTAGTATAGGAGGAGTTTCCAACACTGAAGCTTTCTTT
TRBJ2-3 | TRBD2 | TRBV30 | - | CAWSDGSGSADTQYF | TGTGCCTGGAGTGACGGTAGCGGGAGTGCAGATACGCAGTATTTT
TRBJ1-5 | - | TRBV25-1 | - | CASSPSRGNNQPQHF | TGTGCCAGCAGTCCGTCTCGCGGGAACAATCAGCCCCAGCATTTT
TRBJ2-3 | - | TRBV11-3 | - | CASSPTGYGTDTQYF | TGTGCCAGCAGCCCAACGGGGTACGGCACAGATACGCAGTATTTT
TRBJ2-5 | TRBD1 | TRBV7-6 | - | CASSPRQGEVGETQYF | TGTGCCAGCAGCCCCCGACAGGGGGAAGTTGGGGAGACCCAGTACTTC
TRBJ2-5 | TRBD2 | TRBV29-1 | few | CSVGTSGSKIRETQYF | TGCAGCGTAGGGACTAGCGGGAGTAAGATTCGAGAGACCCAGTACTTC
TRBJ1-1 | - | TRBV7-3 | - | CASSLGQPTEAFF | TGTGCCAGCAGCTTAGGACAGCCCACTGAAGCTTTCTTT
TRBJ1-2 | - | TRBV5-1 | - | CASSTGDSSGYTF | TGCGCCAGCAGCACCGGGGACTCGTCTGGCTACACCTTC
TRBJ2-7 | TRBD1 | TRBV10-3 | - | CAISESSAGGRGSYEQYF | TGTGCCATCAGTGAGTCAAGCGCAGGGGGCAGAGGGTCCTACGAGCAGTACTTC
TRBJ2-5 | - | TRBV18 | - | CASSLKWAGEETQYF | TGTGCCAGCTCTCTCAAATGGGCAGGGGAAGAGACCCAGTACTTC
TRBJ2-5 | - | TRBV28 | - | CASSPGEETQYF | TGTGCCAGCAGCCCAGGCGAAGAGACCCAGTACTTC
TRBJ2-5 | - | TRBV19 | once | CASGRYSETQYF | TGTGCCAGTGGGAGGTACAGCGAGACCCAGTACTTC